The clone carrying this T cell receptor beta chain was counted only a few times. The antigen remains undetermined. These data originate in a study of T cell repertoires in cytomegalovirus infection. About the study: Public TCR beta signatures indicated both CMV infection and matching HLA type. Findings of the study overall: HLA-C-restricted CMV-specific TCR beta clonotypes were dominant in the ex vivo response.

TCRdb re-derived calls from the reads in MiXCR, one entry per CDR3 protein. Of 630,000 or so distinct CDR3 sequences in the sample, 24% were seen once. Looked up from germline, CDR1 is MGHDK and CDR2 is SYGVNS. The V and J ends lost 6 bases and 0 bases respectively, with 18 bases between them. The CDR3 consists of 17 residues. Material: CD8+ T cells from PBMCs. This clonotype originated in a human donor in good health (CMV status not recorded). Some clones in this sample may be carry-over from other donors' samples. This sequence joins TRBV25-1 and TRBJ2-1; possibly TRBD2 for D (5 bases). The CDR3 DNA is TGTGCCAGCAGACCGACCCGGGATTCCAGCTCCTACAATGAGCAGTTCTTC. This codes for CASRPTRDSSSYNEQFF.